Shown below are 10 T cell receptor beta chains from a single sample sequenced in a study of T cell changes during pregnancy in multiple sclerosis. Profiling relied on immunoSEQ multiplex PCR, and the TCRdb table lists in-frame clones only, not all of them. Of some 44,000 clones listed, nearly 90% are singletons. Sequenced here: CD4+ T cells from peripheral blood mononuclear cells, sampled after pregnancy. These receptors were collected from a female donor with multiple sclerosis, enrolled in a pregnancy study.

The chain has TRBV6-4 and TRBJ1-4; D is uncertain. Germline CDR1 and CDR2: MRHNA and SNTAGT. This CDR3 has 15 residues. Trimming removed 6 bases from V and 0 bases from J, with 11 bases in between. CDR3 region: CASRRYCATNEKLFF. In nucleotides, the CDR3 is TGTGCCAGCAGAAGATACTGTGCAACTAATGAAAAACTGTTTTTT.

The DNA for the CDR3 is TGTGCCAGCAGCTTAGGTTCACCCTGGGGACTAGCCCCAACTAATGAGCAGTTCTTC. Its protein is CASSLGSPWGLAPTNEQFF. The genes are TRBV11-3 and TRBJ2-1; 9 nucleotides match TRBD2. CDR1 and CDR2 from the germline V gene are SGHNT and YENEEA. The length of the CDR3 is 19 residues. Trimming removed 1 base from V and 7 bases from J; junction bases left unmatched: 17.

In this sample, this clone turned up a few times. The chain is built from TRBV6-5 and TRBJ2-7, with 8 positions matching TRBD1. Germline values: CDR1 MNHEY, CDR2 SVGAGI. This CDR3 is built from 15 residues. The ends lost 0 bases at V and 4 bases at J; junction bases unmatched: 5. The CDR3 coding sequence is TGTGCCAGCAGTTACTCGGGGACAGGAAATTACGAGCAGTACTTC. Its protein product is CASSYSGTGNYEQYF.

The chain is built from TRBV30 and TRBJ1-3, with D tentatively TRBD1 (6 bases). Trimming shortened V by 5 bases and J by 0 bases, and 14 bases separated the two germline ends. Per germline, CDR1 GTSNPN and CDR2 SVGIG (reference sequence). The CDR3 covers 15 residues. CDR3 sequence (DNA): TGTGCCTGGGGCCCGGGGGGGCACTCTGGAAACACCATATATTTT. Encoded protein: CAWGPGGHSGNTIYF.

The chain recombines TRBV7-3 with TRBJ2-2, with D unresolved. CDR3 size: 14 residues. Trimming removed 5 bases at V and 2 bases at J, with 9 bases between. Germline V CDR1 and CDR2: SGHTA, FQGTGA. CDR3 loop: CASSPPGNTGELFF. In DNA, the CDR3 is TGTGCCAGCAGCCCGCCAGGCAACACCGGGGAGCTGTTTTTT.

The chain is built from TRBV19 and TRBJ2-5; TRBD1 agrees at 9 bases. The ends lost 1 base at V and 2 bases at J; junction bases unmatched: 5. Looked up from germline, CDR1 is LNHDA and CDR2 is SQIVND (reference sequence). This CDR3 is 16 amino acids long. The CDR3 spells CASSIGADRGQETQYF. The CDR3 DNA is TGTGCCAGTAGTATAGGAGCTGACAGGGGGCAAGAGACCCAGTACTTC.

This sequence joins TRBV5-1 and TRBJ2-4, with D possibly TRBD1 on 5 matching bases. Germline values: CDR1 SGHRS, CDR2 YFSETQ. Trimming took off 4 bases at V and 0 bases at J, with 8 bases between the two ends. The CDR3 covers 14 residues. The DNA of the CDR3 is TGCGCCAGCAGCCAGACAGTAGCCAAAAACATTCAGTACTTC. Translating it yields CASSQTVAKNIQYF.

The rearrangement joins TRBV14 to TRBJ1-3; 7 nucleotides agree with TRBD1. V gave up 4 bases and J gave up 0 bases; unmatched junction bases: 9. This CDR3 is 17 amino acids long. The V gene's germline CDR1 is SGHDN and CDR2 FVKESK. Written as DNA, the CDR3 is TGTGCCAGCAGCCTTAACAGGGGCTTTAGCTCTGGAAACACCATATATTTT. Its translation: CASSLNRGFSSGNTIYF. The full variable domain, with the rest looked up from reference TRBV14 and TRBJ1-3, is EAGVTQFPSHSVIEKGQTVTLRCDPISGHDNLYWYRRVMGKEIKFLLHFVKESKQDESGMPNNRFLAERTGGTYSTLKVQPAELEDSGVYFCASSLNRGFSSGNTIYFGEGSWLTVV.

The chain uses TRBV6-1 and TRBJ2-1, with D uncertain. Germline V gene sequence: CDR1 MNHNS, CDR2 SASEGT. Trimming pared 2 bases from V and 1 base from J, leaving 15 bases between. The CDR3 length is 17 residues. The CDR3 loop is CASSEWAGRASYNEQFF. CDR3 nucleotides: TGTGCCAGCAGTGAATGGGCTGGGCGAGCTTCCTACAATGAGCAGTTCTTC.

This chain connects TRBV19 to TRBJ1-2; the match to TRBD1 covers 9 bases. Looked up from germline, CDR1 is LNHDA and CDR2 is SQIVND (reference sequence). The CDR3 spans 13 residues. V shed 10 bases, J shed 4 bases, and the junction held 7 bases outside the gene matches. CDR3 sequence reads: CATRRDRVYGYTF. The CDR3 bases are TGTGCCACCCGACGGGACAGGGTCTATGGCTACACCTTC.